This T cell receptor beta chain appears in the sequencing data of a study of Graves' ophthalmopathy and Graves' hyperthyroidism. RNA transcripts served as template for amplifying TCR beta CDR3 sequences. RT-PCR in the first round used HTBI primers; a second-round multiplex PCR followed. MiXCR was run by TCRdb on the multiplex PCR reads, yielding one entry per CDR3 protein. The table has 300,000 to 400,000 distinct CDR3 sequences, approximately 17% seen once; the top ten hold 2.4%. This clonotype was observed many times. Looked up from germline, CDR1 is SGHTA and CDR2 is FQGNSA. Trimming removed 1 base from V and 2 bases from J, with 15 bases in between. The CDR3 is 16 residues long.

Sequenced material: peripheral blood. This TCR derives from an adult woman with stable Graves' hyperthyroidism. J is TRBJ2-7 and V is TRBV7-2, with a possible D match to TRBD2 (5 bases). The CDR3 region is CASSLVDLAPTYEQYF. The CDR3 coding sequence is TGTGCCAGCAGCTTAGTAGACCTAGCCCCTACCTACGAGCAGTACTTC. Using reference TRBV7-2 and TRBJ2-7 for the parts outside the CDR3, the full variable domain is GAGVSQSPSNKVTEKGKDVELRCDPISGHTALYWYRQSLGQGLEFLIYFQGNSAPDKSGLPSDRFSAERTGGSVSTLTIQRTQQEDSAVYLCASSLVDLAPTYEQYFGPGTRLTVT.